This T cell receptor (beta chain) was found in a study of shared clonotypes between healthy human individuals. Turning to the study itself: There were three CD4 naive, three CD4 memory, two CD8 naive and one CD8 memory plates per donor.

It was CD45RO-negative cells, positively selected for CCR7, that made up naive CD8 cells, with terminally differentiated effector memory CD45RA+ cells excluded. Clones were sequenced by immunoSEQ multiplex PCR, and TCRdb holds only the in-frame ones, with some missing. The data hold some 2 million clones, with 85% to 95% observed a single time. V lost 1 base and J lost 6, with 7 bases in between. The CDR3 is 13 residues long. CDR1 and CDR2 (germline): MNHEY, SMNVEV (reference sequence). The chain employs TRBV27 and TRBJ1-5, with D uncertain. The origin of this receptor is a man between 18 and 29 years old in good health. Sequencing used naive CD8+ T cells sorted from blood. The CDR3 DNA reads TGTGCCAGCAGTTTATGGTCCGGTCAGCCCCAGCATTTT. This codes for CASSLWSGQPQHF.